These 29 T cell receptor beta chains share one sample of origin, sequenced in a study of healthy donors' naive CD4 and CD8 T cells. TCR libraries were built from 450 to 650 ng of total RNA by linear amplification. TCRdb called the reads again in MiXCR, with one record for every CDR3 protein. The table records approximately 180,000 distinct CDR3 sequences, about 74% of them present only once. Specimen: naive CD4+ and CD8+ T cells sorted from blood, pooled from several donors. These receptors originate from a pool of human donors in good health; the sample pools cells from several healthy donors.

The chain links TRBV18 to TRBJ2-7; the match to TRBD1 covers 11 bases. Germline CDR1 is KGHSH and CDR2 is LQKENI. The CDR3 is 16 amino acids. The V segment lost 1 base and the J segment 5 bases; nucleotides outside the gene matches: 7. CDR3 in amino acids: CASSPQGTGGIHEQYF. The CDR3 region has the DNA TGTGCCAGCTCACCACAAGGGACAGGGGGAATACACGAGCAGTACTTC.

The chain links TRBV20-1 to TRBJ1-2; 8 bases fit TRBD1. Germline CDR1 is DFQATT and CDR2 is SNEGSKA (reference sequence). This CDR3 contains 14 residues. The V and J ends lost 3 bases and 2 bases, in that order; junction bases with no gene match: 5. The CDR3 sequence: CSARSGQGNYGYTF. The CDR3 nucleotides read TGCAGTGCTAGGAGTGGACAGGGCAACTATGGCTACACCTTC.

This clonotype appeared a few times. This rearrangement joins TRBV6-2 or TRBV6-3 to TRBJ2-1; 7 bases line up with TRBD2. CDR1 and CDR2 (germline): MNHEY, SVGEGT. The CDR3 consists of 14 residues. V trimming: 7 bases; J trimming: 4 bases; junction bases outside the gene matches: 7. Here the CDR3 reads CASNGLDPYNEQFF. As DNA, the CDR3 is TGTGCCAGCAACGGACTAGATCCTTACAATGAGCAGTTCTTC.

On this clonotype itself: A read error may account for a junction end that differs from germline. This sequence joins TRBV7-7 and TRBJ2-5, with 8 bases that match TRBD1. In germline, CDR1 is SSHAT, CDR2 FNYEAQ (reference sequence). The CDR3 covers 15 residues. As DNA, the CDR3 is TGTGCTAGCAGCTCTGGACAGGGCACTCAAGGGGCCCAGTACTTC. It is translated as CASSSGQGTQGAQYF.

V gene TRBV11-2 combines with J gene TRBJ2-7; 7 bases line up with TRBD2. Germline trimming cut 4 bases from V and 1 base from J; bases unmatched to any gene: 13. The CDR3 has 17 residues. Germline lookup yields CDR1 SGHAT and CDR2 FQNNGV. In DNA, the CDR3 is TGTGCCAGCAGCTCTCGCCTGGGGCTAGCGGATTCCTACGAGCAGTACTTC. Translation gives CASSSRLGLADSYEQYF.

This clonotype was recorded once. This sequence joins TRBV13 and TRBJ1-4; D unclear. Per the germline V gene, CDR1 is PRHDT and CDR2 is FYEKMQ (reference sequence). V lost 1 base and J lost 0, with 3 bases in between. The CDR3 extends over 14 amino acids. Here the CDR3 reads CASSLATTNEKLFF. CDR3 DNA sequence: TGTGCCAGCAGCTTAGCAACAACTAATGAAAAACTGTTTTTT.

Remarks on this clonotype: An end of the junction differs from the germline gene, which may be a read error. The CDR3 DNA follows: TGCAGCGTAGAAGGGGGTGGCGGGCCCCAGCATTTT. Its translation: CSVEGGGGPQHF. The gene calls are TRBV29-1 and TRBJ1-5; a possible D gene is TRBD1 (6 bases). The CDR3 covers 12 residues. Germline values: CDR1 SQVTM, CDR2 ANQGSEA.

The V and J genes are TRBV30 and TRBJ2-7; D is uncertain. The CDR3 contains 14 residues. The V gene lost 0 bases and the J gene lost 6 bases, with 15 bases spanning the gap. Germline V gene data show CDR1 as GTSNPN and CDR2 as SVGIG (reference sequence). The CDR3 sequence is CAWSVGPERSEQYF. CDR3 DNA: TGTGCCTGGAGTGTAGGTCCGGAGAGGAGCGAGCAGTACTTC.

The chain has TRBV5-6 and TRBJ2-1; no reliable D call. The CDR3 length is 18 residues. V gave up 0 bases and J gave up 1 base, with 17 bases separating them. Germline-derived CDR1 and CDR2 are SGHDT and YYEEEE. The CDR3 DNA is TGTGCCAGCAGCTTGGGCCTAGACCCACAAGAATCCTACAATGAGCAGTTCTTC. It is translated as CASSLGLDPQESYNEQFF.

This clonotype turned up a few times. One junction end does not reproduce the germline sequence, and a read error may be involved. The J gene is TRBJ1-5, the V gene TRBV6-2 or TRBV6-3, with D uncertain. The CDR3 is made up of 15 amino acids. Germline V gene data show CDR1 as MNHEY and CDR2 as SVGEGT. The CDR3, as DNA: TGTGCCAGCAGGTACTGGTCCAGTAGCAATCAGCCCCAGCATTTT. This gives the protein CASRYWSSSNQPQHF.

This sequence joins TRBV5-5 and TRBJ2-3, with 7 bases that match TRBD2. The CDR3 loop spans 20 amino acids. In germline, CDR1 is SGHKS, CDR2 YYEKEE (reference sequence). V lost 2 bases to trimming and J lost 4 bases; unmatched junction nucleotides: 22. CDR3 nucleotides: TGTGCCAGCAGCTTATTTTCCCCACGCGGCGGGAGAAGCCCTTCAGATACGCAGTATTTT. This gives the protein CASSLFSPRGGRSPSDTQYF. Combining the CDR3 with reference TRBV5-5 and TRBJ2-3 gives the whole variable domain DAGVTQSPTHLIKTRGQQVTLRCSPISGHKSVSWYQQVLGQGPQFIFQYYEKEERGRGNFPDRFSARQFPNYSSELNVNALLLGDSALYLCASSLFSPRGGRSPSDTQYFGPGTRLTVL.

The chain carries TRBV6-1 and TRBJ1-1, with 8 positions matching TRBD1. Unmatched junction bases numbered 7, after V lost 6 bases and J lost 4 bases. CDR3 size: 14 residues. Germline lookup yields CDR1 MNHNS and CDR2 SASEGT. The CDR3 sequence is CASSGGQGFTEAFF. The CDR3 DNA sequence: TGTGCCAGCAGCGGAGGACAGGGTTTCACTGAAGCTTTCTTT.

The chain joins TRBV29-1 to TRBJ1-1; D gene ambiguous. The V end lost 7 bases, the J end lost 7 bases, and 19 bases lay between the germline ends. CDR1 and CDR2 from the germline V gene are SQVTM and ANQGSEA. This CDR3 region has 13 residues. CDR3 sequence: CSALTARKGEAFF. DNA of the CDR3: TGCAGCGCTTTGACGGCGAGAAAGGGTGAAGCTTTCTTT.

V and J are TRBV19 and TRBJ2-3; D perhaps matches TRBD1 (6 bases). CDR1 is LNHDA and CDR2 is SQIVND in the germline V gene (reference sequence). The CDR3 spans 12 residues. V gave up 4 bases and J gave up 4 bases, with 6 bases separating them. The CDR3 loop reads CASSNRADTQYF. CDR3 sequence (DNA): TGTGCCAGTAGTAACAGGGCAGATACGCAGTATTTT.

The gene calls are TRBV29-1 and TRBJ1-2, with D unclear. Trimming left V 1 base short and J 4 bases short, with 13 bases between. Per germline, CDR1 SQVTM and CDR2 ANQGSEA. The CDR3 consists of 14 residues. The CDR3 bases are TGCAGCGTTGAAGGGCCAGTGGATGTCTATGGCTACACCTTC. The encoded protein is CSVEGPVDVYGYTF.

This chain connects TRBV30 to TRBJ1-1, with D possibly matching TRBD1 (5 bases). CDR1 and CDR2 (germline): GTSNPN, SVGIG (reference sequence). Trimming stripped 5 bases from V and 5 bases from J, with 18 bases between. The CDR3 has 14 residues. This CDR3 reads CAWGDRQGYTEAFF. The CDR3 DNA reads as TGTGCCTGGGGAGACAGACAAGGATATACTGAAGCTTTCTTT.

This clonotype was seen only a few times. The chain links TRBV29-1 to TRBJ2-5; 7 bases are shared with TRBD2. Trimming removed 3 bases from V and 4 bases from J; junction bases left unmatched: 5. Germline lookup yields CDR1 SQVTM and CDR2 ANQGSEA. This CDR3 comprises 13 residues. CDR3 region: CSVDFQRGETQYF. DNA for the CDR3: TGCAGCGTTGATTTCCAGCGGGGAGAGACCCAGTACTTC.

V is TRBV29-1 and J is TRBJ1-2; no reliable D call. The CDR3 spans 13 residues. V was clipped by 5 bases and J by 1 base, with 11 bases between them. Germline assignment: CDR1 SQVTM and CDR2 ANQGSEA. The CDR3 sequence: CSVYGLLNYGYTF. In DNA form, the CDR3 reads TGCAGCGTTTATGGGCTGCTTAACTATGGCTACACCTTC.

The chain joins TRBV28 to TRBJ1-1; TRBD1 is a possible D gene (5 bases). The CDR3 sequence is 16 residues long. Germline loops: CDR1 MDHEN, CDR2 SYDVKM. V lost 5 bases, J lost 3 bases, and 19 bases lay in between. The CDR3 reads CASSPAYRWQDTEAFF. The CDR3 nucleotides read TGTGCCAGCAGTCCCGCCTACAGGTGGCAAGACACTGAAGCTTTCTTT.

This chain links TRBV20-1 with TRBJ2-7; 13 nucleotides line up with TRBD2. Germline CDR1 is DFQATT and CDR2 is SNEGSKA (reference sequence). CDR3 size: 15 residues. V shed 5 bases and J 2 bases; nucleotides not matched to a gene: 6. DNA of the CDR3: TGCAGTGCTGCCAGGACTAGCGGGAGAACCTACGAGCAGTACTTC. It translates to CSAARTSGRTYEQYF.

The chain combines TRBV29-1 with TRBJ1-1; tentative D call: TRBD1 (5 bases). This CDR3 spans 11 amino acids. The V end was cut by 7 bases, the J end by 5 bases, with 11 bases between. In germline, CDR1 is SQVTM, CDR2 ANQGSEA. The CDR3 coding sequence is TGCAGCGGAGTAAGGGGAACTGAAGCTTTCTTT. Translated: CSGVRGTEAFF.

V is TRBV27 and J is TRBJ2-3, with 7 positions matching TRBD2. The V gene end was trimmed by 7 bases and the J gene end by 2 bases; junction bases not matched to a gene: 9. Germline assignment: CDR1 MNHEY and CDR2 SMNVEV (reference sequence). The CDR3 has 15 residues. This CDR3 reads CASTSSAGDTDTQYF. The CDR3 DNA follows: TGTGCCAGCACCTCCTCGGCGGGAGACACAGATACGCAGTATTTT.

A few counts support this clonotype. The V and J genes are TRBV19 and TRBJ2-2, with D tentatively TRBD1 (6 bases). Germline values: CDR1 LNHDA, CDR2 SQIVND (reference sequence). The V end was cut by 7 bases, the J end by 5 bases, with 11 bases between. The CDR3 spans 13 residues. The DNA for the CDR3 is TGTGCCAGTACGGTGAGGGGGACCGGGGAGCTGTTTTTT. It encodes CASTVRGTGELFF. Combining the CDR3 with reference TRBV19 and TRBJ2-2 gives the whole variable domain DGGITQSPKYLFRKEGQNVTLSCEQNLNHDAMYWYRQDPGQGLRLIYYSQIVNDFQKGDIAEGYSVSREKKESFPLTVTSAQKNPTAFYLCASTVRGTGELFFGEGSRLTVL.

The chain is built from TRBV5-1 and TRBJ2-7; D perhaps matches TRBD1 (5 bases). CDR1 is SGHRS and CDR2 is YFSETQ in the germline V gene. Trimming pared 4 bases from V and 5 bases from J, leaving 16 bases between. This CDR3 contains 14 residues. The DNA for the CDR3 is TGCGCCAGCAGCGACGGACGGAGCAGGGACGAGCAGTACTTC. Its protein is CASSDGRSRDEQYF.

V usage is TRBV12-3 or TRBV12-4 and J usage is TRBJ2-1; 10 nucleotides agree with TRBD1. The length of the CDR3 is 14 residues. J was trimmed by 10 bases and V by 6 bases; bases with no gene match: 9. This CDR3 is CASRYPDRGREQFF. The CDR3 region has the DNA TGTGCCAGCAGATATCCTGACAGGGGGCGGGAGCAGTTCTTC.

As for this clonotype: Germline is not matched at one junction end, which may reflect a read error. The chain has TRBV19 and TRBJ1-1, with D possibly TRBD1 on 5 matching bases. Germline V gives CDR1 LNHDA, CDR2 SQIVND (reference sequence). The CDR3 totals 14 residues. This CDR3 reads CASSPGRVNTEAFF. CDR3 in DNA: TGCGCCAGTAGCCCGGGACGGGTGAACACTGAAGCTTTCTTT.

The genes are TRBV29-1 and TRBJ1-1; D not resolved. Trimming stripped 5 bases from V and 2 bases from J, with 6 bases between. The germline CDR1 and CDR2 sequences are SQVTM and ANQGSEA. The CDR3 spans 11 residues. The CDR3 protein is CSVPGNTEAFF. The DNA of the CDR3 is TGCAGCGTTCCGGGTAACACTGAAGCTTTCTTT.

The chain combines TRBV29-1 with TRBJ2-7; D perhaps matches TRBD2 (5 bases). Trimming removed 4 bases at V and 0 bases at J, with 10 bases between. Germline CDR1 reads SQVTM; CDR2 reads ANQGSEA. The CDR3 sequence is 13 residues long. CDR3 loop: CSVGERSSYEQYF. CDR3 nucleotides: TGCAGCGTTGGTGAGCGGAGCTCCTACGAGCAGTACTTC.

The rearrangement links TRBV29-1 to TRBJ2-2; TRBD1 matches at 8 bases. Germline values: CDR1 SQVTM, CDR2 ANQGSEA. V lost 6 bases and J lost 5; bases outside the gene matches: 8. The CDR3 contains 14 residues. CDR3 sequence: CSVADRGGTGELFF. The CDR3 DNA sequence: TGCAGCGTAGCCGACAGGGGCGGGACCGGGGAGCTGTTTTTT.